This T cell receptor (beta chain) emerged from a study of monozygotic twins with inflammatory bowel disease. Points from the study as a whole: It was observed that concordant and discordant twins did not differ in repertoire similarity, possibly given limited power. Other individuals had fewer clonotypes in common with IBD patients than with healthy twins, especially with disease activity.

Every TCR library used approximately 4,000 ng of total RNA. One entry per CDR3 protein, without DNA, is what TCRdb gives after re-calling the 5' RACE reads. The repertoire table contains some 400,000 distinct CDR3 sequences. The draw for each donor consisted of a single 2.5 ml blood sample. About this clonotype: Its specificity is unknown.

Sequenced sample: blood. The receptor's source is a human donor with ulcerative colitis or Crohn's disease, or a healthy co-twin of an affected twin (not recorded which).

The CDR3 region is CASGAKQREGGTGELFF. This chain links TRBV4-2 with TRBJ2-2; TCRdb calls TRBD2, which cannot be checked without DNA. CDR1 LGHNA and CDR2 YNFKEQ come from the germline V gene. The CDR3 has 17 amino acids.